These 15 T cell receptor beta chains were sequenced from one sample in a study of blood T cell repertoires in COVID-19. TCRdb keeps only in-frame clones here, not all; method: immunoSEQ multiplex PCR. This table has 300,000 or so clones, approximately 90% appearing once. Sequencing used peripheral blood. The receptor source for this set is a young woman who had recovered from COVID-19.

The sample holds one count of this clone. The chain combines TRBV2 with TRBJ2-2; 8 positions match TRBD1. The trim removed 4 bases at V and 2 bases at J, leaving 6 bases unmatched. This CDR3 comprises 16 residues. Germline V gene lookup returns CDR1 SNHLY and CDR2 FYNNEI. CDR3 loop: CASSARGRENTGELFF. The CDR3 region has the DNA TGTGCCAGCAGTGCCAGGGGGCGGGAAAACACCGGGGAGCTGTTTTTT.

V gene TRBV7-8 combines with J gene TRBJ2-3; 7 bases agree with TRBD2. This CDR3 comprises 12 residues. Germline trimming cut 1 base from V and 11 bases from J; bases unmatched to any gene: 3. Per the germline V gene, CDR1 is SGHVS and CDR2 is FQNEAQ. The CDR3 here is CASSLERGRQYF. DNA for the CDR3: TGTGCCAGCAGCTTAGAGCGGGGAAGGCAGTATTTT.

The CDR3 is CASSSSRLYSSEKLFF. The CDR3 nucleotides read TGTGCCAGCAGCTCGTCCAGGCTCTATTCTAGCGAAAAACTGTTTTTT. The chain is built from TRBV6-2 or TRBV6-3 and TRBJ1-4; D uncertain. CDR1 and CDR2 (germline): MNHEY, SVGEGT. CDR3 length equals 16 residues. V was clipped by 6 bases and J by 8 bases, with 22 bases between them.

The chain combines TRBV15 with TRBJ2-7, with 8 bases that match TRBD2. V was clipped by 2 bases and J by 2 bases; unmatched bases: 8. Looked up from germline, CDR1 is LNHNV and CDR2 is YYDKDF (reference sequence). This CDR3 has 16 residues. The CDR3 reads CATSRYSGGATYEQYF. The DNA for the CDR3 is TGTGCCACCAGCAGATACTCCGGGGGGGCTACCTACGAGCAGTACTTC.

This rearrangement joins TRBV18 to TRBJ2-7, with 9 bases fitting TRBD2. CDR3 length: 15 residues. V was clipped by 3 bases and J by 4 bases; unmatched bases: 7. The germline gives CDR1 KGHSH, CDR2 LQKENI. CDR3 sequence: CASSPSSSGGYEQYF. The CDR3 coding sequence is TGTGCCAGCTCACCGTCGTCCAGCGGGGGGTACGAGCAGTACTTC. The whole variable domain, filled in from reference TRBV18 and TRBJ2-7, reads NAGVMQNPRHLVRRRGQEARLRCSPMKGHSHVYWYRQLPEEGLKFMVYLQKENIIDESGMPKERFSAEFPKEGPSILRIQQVVRGDSAAYFCASSPSSSGGYEQYFGPGTRLTVT.

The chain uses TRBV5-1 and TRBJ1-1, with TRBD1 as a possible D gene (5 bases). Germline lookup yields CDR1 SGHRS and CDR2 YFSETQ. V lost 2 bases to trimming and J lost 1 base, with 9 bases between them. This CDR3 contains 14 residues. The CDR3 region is CASSFLQGNTEAFF. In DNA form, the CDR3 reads TGCGCCAGCAGCTTTCTCCAGGGGAACACTGAAGCTTTCTTT.

Here the CDR3 reads CATSDSYRGTDTQYF. As DNA, the CDR3 is TGTGCCACCAGTGATTCGTATCGTGGCACAGATACGCAGTATTTT. J is TRBJ2-3 and V is TRBV24-1; D is uncertain. V was clipped by 2 bases and J by 1 base, with 9 bases between them. Germline V CDR1 and CDR2: KGHDR, SFDVKD. The CDR3 extends over 15 amino acids.

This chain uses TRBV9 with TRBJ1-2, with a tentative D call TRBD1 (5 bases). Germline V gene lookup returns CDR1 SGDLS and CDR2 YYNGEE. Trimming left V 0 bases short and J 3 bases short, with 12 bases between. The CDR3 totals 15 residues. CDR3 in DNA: TGTGCCAGCAGCGTAGACAGGACGACGGACTATGGCTACACCTTC. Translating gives CASSVDRTTDYGYTF.

The CDR3 region has the DNA TGTGCCAGCAGCGCGATCTGGCAGGGCTATGGCTACACCTTC. Encoded protein: CASSAIWQGYGYTF. V is TRBV7-9 and J is TRBJ1-2; D is perhaps TRBD1 (5 bases). The germline V gene has CDR1 SEHNR and CDR2 FQNEAQ (reference sequence). V lost 5 bases and J 4 bases, leaving 14 bases between the germline ends. The CDR3 runs 14 residues.

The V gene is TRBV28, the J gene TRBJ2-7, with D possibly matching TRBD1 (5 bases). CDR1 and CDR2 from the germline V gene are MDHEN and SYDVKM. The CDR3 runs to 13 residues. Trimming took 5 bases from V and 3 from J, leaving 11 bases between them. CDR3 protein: CASSPQGVYEQYF. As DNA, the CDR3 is TGTGCCAGCAGTCCCCAGGGCGTCTACGAGCAGTACTTC.

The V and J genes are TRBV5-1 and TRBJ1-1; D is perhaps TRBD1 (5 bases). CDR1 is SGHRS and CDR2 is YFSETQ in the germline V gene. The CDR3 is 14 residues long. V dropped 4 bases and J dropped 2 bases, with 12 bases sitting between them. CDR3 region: CASSADSTNTEAFF. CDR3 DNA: TGCGCCAGCAGCGCCGACAGTACTAACACTGAAGCTTTCTTT.

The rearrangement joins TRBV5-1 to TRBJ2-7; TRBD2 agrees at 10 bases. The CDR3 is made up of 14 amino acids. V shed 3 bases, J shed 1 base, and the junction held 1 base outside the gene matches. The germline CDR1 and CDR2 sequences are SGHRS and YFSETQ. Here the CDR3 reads CASSWTSGSYEQYF. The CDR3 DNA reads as TGCGCCAGCAGCTGGACTAGCGGATCCTACGAGCAGTACTTC.

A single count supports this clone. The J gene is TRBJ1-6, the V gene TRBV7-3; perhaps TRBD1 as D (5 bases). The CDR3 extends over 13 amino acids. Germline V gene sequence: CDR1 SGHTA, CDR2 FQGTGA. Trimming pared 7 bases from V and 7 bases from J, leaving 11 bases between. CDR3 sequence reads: CASTLGGNSPLHF. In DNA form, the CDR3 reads TGTGCCAGCACCCTGGGGGGGAATTCACCCCTCCACTTT. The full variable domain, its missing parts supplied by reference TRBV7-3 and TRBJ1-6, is GAGVSQTPSNKVTEKGKYVELRCDPISGHTALYWYRQSLGQGPEFLIYFQGTGAADDSGLPNDRFFAVRPEGSVSTLKIQRTERGDSAVYLCASTLGGNSPLHFGNGTRLTVT.

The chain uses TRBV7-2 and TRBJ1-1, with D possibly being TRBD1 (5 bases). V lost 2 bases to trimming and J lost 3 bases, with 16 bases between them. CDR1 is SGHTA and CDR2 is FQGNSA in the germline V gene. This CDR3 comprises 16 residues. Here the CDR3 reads CASSLSGTGEYTEAFF. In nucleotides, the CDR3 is TGTGCCAGCAGCTTATCGGGTACGGGGGAGTACACTGAAGCTTTCTTT.

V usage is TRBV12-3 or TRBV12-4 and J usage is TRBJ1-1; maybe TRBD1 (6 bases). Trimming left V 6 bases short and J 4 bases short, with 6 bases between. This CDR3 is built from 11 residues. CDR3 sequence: CASRGGTEAFF. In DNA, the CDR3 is TGTGCCAGCAGAGGGGGCACTGAAGCTTTCTTT.